The 20 T cell receptor beta chains below were found in one sample sequenced in a study of T cells in narcolepsy. Assay used: immunoSEQ multiplex PCR; TCRdb lists only in-frame clones, some missing. Of 15,000 to 16,000 clones in the sample, 65% to 90% were seen once. The sequenced sample was memory (CD45RA-) CD4+ T cells from blood. Receptor source: a human donor in good health.

This chain uses TRBV7-8 with TRBJ2-7; the match to TRBD2 covers 11 bases. The CDR3 length is 14 residues. J gave up 5 bases and V 5 bases, and 5 bases lay outside the gene matches. CDR1 is SGHVS, CDR2 FQNEAQ, per germline. The CDR3 protein is CASSVQLAGDEQYF. For the CDR3, the DNA is TGTGCCAGCAGCGTCCAACTAGCGGGAGACGAGCAGTACTTC.

The rearrangement links TRBV7-2 to TRBJ1-2; TRBD1 is a possible D gene (5 bases). Germline V gene sequence: CDR1 SGHTA, CDR2 FQGNSA. Trimming removed 0 bases from V and 5 bases from J, with 16 bases in between. This CDR3 has 16 amino acids. CDR3 nucleotide sequence: TGTGCCAGCAGCTTAGCTTCGGACACTGGACTATATGGCTACACCTTC. Protein sequence: CASSLASDTGLYGYTF. The whole variable domain, filled in from reference TRBV7-2 and TRBJ1-2, reads GAGVSQSPSNKVTEKGKDVELRCDPISGHTALYWYRQSLGQGLEFLIYFQGNSAPDKSGLPSDRFSAERTGGSVSTLTIQRTQQEDSAVYLCASSLASDTGLYGYTFGSGTRLTVV.

The chain combines TRBV5-1 with TRBJ1-1; D gene uncertain. V was shortened by 4 bases and J by 1 base, with 8 bases between the two germline ends. The germline CDR1 and CDR2 sequences are SGHRS and YFSETQ. The CDR3 totals 13 residues. CDR3 protein: CASSRYKNTEAFF. CDR3 coding DNA: TGCGCCAGCAGCCGTTACAAGAACACTGAAGCTTTCTTT.

The V and J genes are TRBV7-8 and TRBJ2-7; 11 bases align to TRBD2. Germline V gene lookup returns CDR1 SGHVS and CDR2 FQNEAQ. The junction had 10 bases not matched to a gene; V was cut back by 4 bases and J by 5 bases. The CDR3 totals 16 residues. CDR3 bases: TGTGCCAGCAGCTCAGATGGACTAGCGGGCGGGCACGAGCAGTACTTC. This codes for CASSSDGLAGGHEQYF.

V is TRBV25-1 and J is TRBJ2-4; D possibly matches TRBD1 or TRBD2 (5 bases each). The V and J ends lost 2 bases and 9 bases respectively, with 14 bases between them. The length of the CDR3 is 14 residues. Germline CDR1 and CDR2: MGHDK and SYGVNS. The CDR3 is CASSEEGPRGIQYF. CDR3 DNA sequence: TGTGCCAGCAGTGAAGAGGGGCCACGGGGCATTCAGTACTTC.

Only one count was recorded for this clone. The chain couples TRBV19 to TRBJ1-5, with 10 bases matching TRBD1. CDR1 and CDR2 (germline): LNHDA, SQIVND (reference sequence). The trim removed 0 bases at V and 7 bases at J, leaving 15 bases unmatched. The CDR3 has 19 amino acids. The CDR3 reads CASSIDLLRDRGYRQPQHF. The CDR3, as DNA: TGTGCCAGTAGTATAGATCTATTAAGGGACAGGGGATATCGGCAGCCCCAGCATTTT.

The rearrangement uses TRBV10-3 and TRBJ2-2; TRBD2 matches 7 bases. The CDR3 spans 14 residues. Germline lookup yields CDR1 ENHRY and CDR2 SYGVKD. J gave up 3 bases and V 4 bases, and 2 bases lay outside the gene matches. CDR3 region: CAISVLADTGELFF. CDR3 nucleotides: TGTGCCATCAGTGTCCTAGCGGACACCGGGGAGCTGTTTTTT.

The chain couples TRBV12-5 to TRBJ2-1, with 7 bases identical to TRBD1. The CDR3 is 15 amino acids. Germline-derived CDR1 and CDR2 are LGHNT and FRNRAP. V was pared by 4 bases and J by 7 bases, with 10 bases of the junction left unmatched. The CDR3 sequence: CASGSGQSRRNEQFF. CDR3 coding DNA: TGTGCTAGTGGTTCGGGACAGTCCCGAAGAAATGAGCAGTTCTTC.

This clone was seen just once. The chain couples TRBV6-5 to TRBJ2-5; unclear D gene. This CDR3 has 13 residues. Germline V CDR1 and CDR2: MNHEY, SVGAGI. V shed 6 bases and J shed 1 base, with 9 bases lying between them. The CDR3 DNA reads TGTGCCAGCAGACGATACAGCCAAGAGACCCAGTACTTC. Residues: CASRRYSQETQYF.

This rearrangement joins TRBV6-1 to TRBJ1-4; no definite D call. Trimming stripped 5 bases from V and 8 bases from J, with 18 bases between. Germline values: CDR1 MNHNS, CDR2 SASEGT. This CDR3 region has 15 residues. This CDR3 reads CASSSDRTASEKLFF. Here the CDR3 DNA reads TGTGCCAGCAGTTCTGATAGGACGGCGAGCGAAAAACTGTTTTTT.

This chain links TRBV18 with TRBJ1-1; D ambiguous. V was cut by 2 bases and J by 11 bases, with 15 bases left in between. The germline gives CDR1 KGHSH, CDR2 LQKENI. The CDR3 extends over 13 amino acids. The CDR3 DNA reads TGTGCCAGCTCACCAACGCTCCCGGCCTCGGCTTTCTTT. It codes for CASSPTLPASAFF.

This chain uses TRBV4-2 with TRBJ2-5, with TRBD2 matching over 11 bases. The V and J ends lost 1 base and 5 bases, in that order; junction bases with no gene match: 6. The CDR3 covers 16 residues. Per germline, CDR1 LGHNA and CDR2 YNFKEQ. CDR3 sequence: CASSQAASGGRETQYF. In DNA form, the CDR3 reads TGTGCCAGCAGCCAAGCGGCTAGCGGGGGGAGGGAGACCCAGTACTTC.

The rearrangement links TRBV18 to TRBJ2-3, with 8 bases matching TRBD2. The length of the CDR3 is 15 residues. From germline, CDR1 is KGHSH and CDR2 LQKENI. Trimming removed 4 bases from V and 2 bases from J; junction bases left unmatched: 5. CDR3 in DNA: TGTGCCAGCTCACAAGCGGGGGCCGCCACAGATACGCAGTATTTT. It specifies CASSQAGAATDTQYF.

CDR3 sequence: CASDRDREKLFF. The CDR3 nucleotides are TGTGCCAGCGACAGGGACCGGGAAAAACTGTTTTTT. This sequence joins TRBV6-1 and TRBJ1-4, with TRBD1 matching 7 bases. Germline values: CDR1 MNHNS, CDR2 SASEGT. The CDR3 is 12 amino acids. V lost 8 bases, J lost 8 bases, and 5 bases stayed unmatched.

The sample holds one count of this clone. The CDR3 sequence: CASRVGLVPTDTQYF. CDR3 DNA sequence: TGTGCCAGCAGGGTTGGACTAGTCCCCACAGATACGCAGTATTTT. The chain recombines TRBV6-1 with TRBJ2-3, with 7 bases matching TRBD2. The CDR3 length is 15 residues. The germline V gene has CDR1 MNHNS and CDR2 SASEGT. The V segment lost 6 bases and the J segment 2 bases; nucleotides outside the gene matches: 8.

CDR3 region: CASSLGAETQYF. The CDR3, as DNA: TGTGCCAGCAGCTTAGGGGCCGAGACCCAGTACTTC. The genes are TRBV11-2 and TRBJ2-5; D remains ambiguous. Germline values: CDR1 SGHAT, CDR2 FQNNGV. V shed 1 base and J shed 5 bases, with 5 bases lying between them. There are 12 residues in the CDR3. The full variable domain, completed using reference TRBV11-2 and TRBJ2-5, is EAGVAQSPRYKIIEKRQSVAFWCNPISGHATLYWYQQILGQGPKLLIQFQNNGVVDDSQLPKDRFSAERLKGVDSTLKIQPAKLEDSAVYLCASSLGAETQYFGPGTRLLVL.

This chain uses TRBV29-1 with TRBJ1-2, with 7 bases identical to TRBD1. The germline gives CDR1 SQVTM, CDR2 ANQGSEA. The CDR3 is 12 residues long. Losses at the gene ends were 7 bases for V and 5 bases for J; bases not matched to a gene: 7. Here the CDR3 reads CSAIQGTYGYTF. The CDR3 coding sequence is TGCAGCGCTATACAGGGGACTTATGGCTACACCTTC.

V is TRBV9 and J is TRBJ1-5; D is uncertain. Per the germline V gene, CDR1 is SGDLS and CDR2 is YYNGEE. The CDR3 loop spans 15 amino acids. Trimming pared 0 bases from V and 3 bases from J, leaving 10 bases between. CDR3 residues: CASSVGSQLNQPQHF. The CDR3 coding sequence is TGTGCCAGCAGCGTAGGGTCACAGCTCAATCAGCCCCAGCATTTT.

This clone was counted a single time. CDR3 loop: CASIGQRGGSGEQFF. CDR3 sequence (DNA): TGTGCCAGTATTGGGCAGCGGGGGGGGTCAGGTGAGCAGTTCTTC. The chain uses TRBV19 and TRBJ2-1, with 10 bases aligning to TRBD2. CDR1 LNHDA and CDR2 SQIVND come from the germline V gene (reference sequence). The CDR3 is 15 amino acids. Trimming cost V 7 bases and J 9 bases; bases outside gene matches: 12.

CDR3 DNA: TGCAGTGCTCGAGTAGTGGAGACCCAGTACTTC. It is translated as CSARVVETQYF. The chain couples TRBV20-1 to TRBJ2-5, with unresolved D. Germline CDR1 is DFQATT and CDR2 is SNEGSKA (reference sequence). This CDR3 has 11 residues. Trimming took off 5 bases at V and 5 bases at J, with 9 bases between the two ends.